This T cell receptor beta chain was found in a study of blood T cell repertoires in COVID-19. About the study: The samples span acute and convalescent COVID-19 from the United States, Italy and Spain. Sources were T cells, B-cell-depleted T cells, or PBMCs; the material itself was cDNA or gDNA.

Authors' processing steps: How many nucleated cells were present was estimated from reference gene primer amplification. The assay was immunoSEQ multiplex PCR, and TCRdb's table has in-frame clones only and misses some. V, J and clone size are taken as reported in that table, and D and trimming were inferred from the DNA itself. The table records under 250,000 clones, around four fifths of them present only once. Sample: peripheral blood. This clonotype originated in a woman in her seventies with active or convalescent COVID-19.

CDR3 region: CASSYQRSRRPQHF. The CDR3 DNA reads TGTGCCAGCAGTTACCAGAGGTCCCGACGGCCCCAGCATTTT. The V call is TRBV6-5, the J call TRBJ1-5, with unresolved D. The CDR3 extends over 14 amino acids. With 2 bases removed from V and 9 bases from J, the gap between germline ends came to 14 bases. Germline assignment: CDR1 MNHEY and CDR2 SVGAGI.